This entry lists 4 T cell receptor beta chains sequenced from one sample in a study of T cell responses to AZD1222 COVID-19 vaccine. Sequenced by immunoSEQ multiplex PCR; TCRdb stores in-frame clones only, minus some. The sample lists about 200,000 clones; approximately 93% were seen once. Here the sequenced sample was peripheral blood, taken 28 days after the second AZD1222 dose. These receptors were obtained from an adult who received the AZD1222 COVID-19 vaccine.

This chain uses TRBV7-6 with TRBJ1-1; D unclear. Trimming shortened V by 8 bases and J by 0 bases, and 28 bases separated the two germline ends. Germline V gene lookup returns CDR1 SGHVS and CDR2 FNYEAQ. CDR3 size: 19 residues. In DNA, the CDR3 is TGTGCCAGCCTCCTCCTGCCCCCCCGCCCAATCGACATGAACACTGAAGCTTTCTTT. Encoded protein: CASLLLPPRPIDMNTEAFF.

The chain uses TRBV5-1 and TRBJ1-5, with unresolved D. This CDR3 comprises 12 residues. Per the germline V gene, CDR1 is SGHRS and CDR2 is YFSETQ. The germline V and J ends were trimmed by 3 bases and 0 bases, with 1 base remaining between them. The chain's CDR3 is CASSYSNQPQHF. The DNA for the CDR3 is TGCGCCAGCAGCTATAGCAATCAGCCCCAGCATTTT.

The CDR3: CASRPLTETQYF. The CDR3 DNA is TGTGCCAGCAGGCCGCTTACGGAGACCCAGTACTTC. This chain links TRBV7-9 with TRBJ2-5; no firm D call. This CDR3 has 12 residues. The V and J ends lost 6 bases and 5 bases respectively, with 10 bases between them. Germline assignment: CDR1 SEHNR and CDR2 FQNEAQ (reference sequence).

This clone was seen just once. The rearrangement uses TRBV12-3 or TRBV12-4 and TRBJ1-2, with D unresolved. CDR3 length: 13 amino acids. Deletions cut 8 bases from V and 9 bases from J, with 19 bases between. The CDR3 spells CASDYGGTRRYTF. CDR3 DNA sequence: TGTGCCAGCGATTATGGCGGAACTCGTCGCTACACCTTC.